The 20 T cell receptor beta chains reported below all come from one sample, sequenced in a study of sequential checkpoint blockade in melanoma. Only in-frame clones appear in the TCRdb table, and some are missing; sequencing was by immunoSEQ multiplex PCR. The data contain some 4,700 clones, 25% to 30% of them singletons. Stated treatment: randomized to nivolumab then ipilimumab (arm A) or the reverse (arm B). This sample comprised tumor tissue (inferred from file names), obtained from a patient given nivolumab and ipilimumab in sequence. The receptors were gathered from a human donor with melanoma.

This clone is classed as medium-sized (0.01 to 0.1%). This sequence joins TRBV28 and TRBJ2-3; D is perhaps TRBD1 (5 bases). CDR1 is MDHEN, CDR2 SYDVKM, per germline. The CDR3 sequence is 13 residues long. Trimming took off 8 bases at V and 2 bases at J, with 11 bases between the two ends. CDR3 loop: CASVSRATDTQYF. DNA for the CDR3: TGTGCCAGCGTAAGCAGGGCCACAGATACGCAGTATTTT.

In DNA, the CDR3 is TGTGCCAGCTCCCTCACTAGCGGGAGAGACTACGAGCAGTACTTC. This gives the protein CASSLTSGRDYEQYF. J is TRBJ2-7 and V is TRBV18; 11 nucleotides match TRBD2. From germline, CDR1 is KGHSH and CDR2 LQKENI. V dropped 6 bases and J dropped 3; count of bases not matched to a gene: 7. The CDR3 totals 15 residues.

This sequence joins TRBV11-3 and TRBJ2-5; the match to TRBD2 covers 8 bases. The CDR3 covers 15 residues. The germline gives CDR1 SGHNT, CDR2 YENEEA. The trim removed 5 bases at V and 0 bases at J, leaving 5 bases unmatched. CDR3 bases: TGTGCCAGCAGCCGCCGGGGGGGGTACCAAGAGACCCAGTACTTC. It encodes CASSRRGGYQETQYF.

This clone was recorded a few times. This chain uses TRBV29-1 with TRBJ1-1; D possibly corresponds to TRBD1 (6 bases). Trimming left V 2 bases short and J 2 bases short, with 15 bases between. Germline V gene lookup returns CDR1 SQVTM and CDR2 ANQGSEA. This CDR3 has 15 residues. CDR3 residues: CSVERTQGLNTEAFF. As DNA, the CDR3 is TGCAGCGTTGAAAGGACGCAGGGGTTAAACACTGAAGCTTTCTTT. Variable domain in full (rest from reference TRBV29-1 and TRBJ1-1): SAVISQKPSRDICQRGTSLTIQCQVDSQVTMMFWYRQQPGQSLTLIATANQGSEATYESGFVIDKFPISRPNLTFSTLTVSNMSPEDSSIYLCSVERTQGLNTEAFFGQGTRLTVV.

This clone was found many times. The chain couples TRBV11-3 to TRBJ2-3; 8 nucleotides match TRBD2. Germline V gives CDR1 SGHNT, CDR2 YENEEA. J gave up 2 bases and V 2 bases, and 6 bases lay outside the gene matches. The length of the CDR3 is 16 residues. This chain's CDR3 is CASSLTGRANTDTQYF. In DNA, the CDR3 is TGTGCCAGCAGCTTAACCGGGAGGGCCAACACAGATACGCAGTATTTT.

This clone has more than one count but fewer than ten. The chain combines TRBV11-3 with TRBJ2-3, with D maybe TRBD2 (5 bases). CDR3 length: 17 residues. The V end was cut by 4 bases, the J end by 0 bases, with 17 bases between. CDR1 SGHNT and CDR2 YENEEA come from the germline V gene. The CDR3 spells CASSSPRRVHSTDTQYF. The CDR3 nucleotides read TGTGCCAGCAGCTCCCCCAGGCGGGTCCATAGCACAGATACGCAGTATTTT.

V and J are TRBV28 and TRBJ2-3; D unresolved. The V end was cut by 9 bases, the J end by 1 base, with 8 bases between. Germline V lookup: CDR1 MDHEN, CDR2 SYDVKM. The CDR3 sequence is 12 residues long. CDR3 in DNA: TGTGCCAGTAGATTCGGCACAGATACGCAGTATTTT. Translated: CASRFGTDTQYF.

The J gene is TRBJ1-2, the V gene TRBV5-1, with TRBD1 matching over 10 bases. CDR3 length: 14 amino acids. After removal of 0 bases from V and 13 bases from J, the junction contained 9 bases not matched to a gene. Germline-derived CDR1 and CDR2 are SGHRS and YFSETQ. The CDR3 sequence is CASSLGQGAGKGTF. In DNA form, the CDR3 reads TGCGCCAGCAGCTTGGGACAGGGGGCTGGAAAGGGCACCTTC. The complete variable domain, with remaining parts taken from reference TRBV5-1 and TRBJ1-2, reads KAGVTQTPRYLIKTRGQQVTLSCSPISGHRSVSWYQQTPGQGLQFLFEYFSETQRNKGNFPGRFSGRQFSNSRSEMNVSTLELGDSALYLCASSLGQGAGKGTFGSGTRLTVV.

This clone was found many times. The rearrangement joins TRBV11-3 to TRBJ2-7; D might be TRBD1 or TRBD2, each matching 5 bases. The CDR3 runs 18 residues. Per germline, CDR1 SGHNT and CDR2 YENEEA. Deletions cut 2 bases from V and 6 bases from J, with 26 bases between. As DNA, the CDR3 is TGTGCCAGCAGCTTATGGGCACTGGGGGACCTATGGGGATCCGAGCAGTACTTC. Translated: CASSLWALGDLWGSEQYF.

This chain links TRBV28 with TRBJ1-5; D gene uncertain. CDR1 is MDHEN, CDR2 SYDVKM, per germline. Trimming removed 6 bases from V and 8 bases from J, with 14 bases in between. The length of the CDR3 is 13 residues. This chain's CDR3 is CASRGRQVEPQHF. The CDR3 region has the DNA TGTGCCAGCAGGGGTCGGCAGGTGGAGCCCCAGCATTTT.

This clone showed up just a few times. The J gene is TRBJ2-5, the V gene TRBV6-8; tentatively, D is TRBD2 (6 bases). The CDR3 runs to 15 residues. Per the germline V gene, CDR1 is MNHGY and CDR2 is SAAAGT. Trimming left V 2 bases short and J 3 bases short, with 13 bases between. CDR3 amino acids: CASSYLASWEETQYF. The DNA for the CDR3 is TGTGCCAGCAGTTACCTAGCGAGCTGGGAAGAGACCCAGTACTTC.

Here the CDR3 DNA reads TGTGCCAGCAGGCTCGTAGGGCGCGAGCAGTACTTC. This encodes CASRLVGREQYF. This chain connects TRBV28 to TRBJ2-7; D unclear. V gave up 6 bases and J gave up 6 bases, with 12 bases separating them. Germline V gives CDR1 MDHEN, CDR2 SYDVKM. CDR3 length: 12 amino acids.

The chain uses TRBV18 and TRBJ2-2; no clear D gene. V was cut by 0 bases and J by 7 bases, with 9 bases left in between. The CDR3 runs 14 residues. Germline CDR1 is KGHSH and CDR2 is LQKENI. CDR3 sequence (DNA): TGTGCCAGCTCACCACCGTCAGAAAACGGGGAGCTGTTTTTT. Protein: CASSPPSENGELFF.

This clone was detected a few times. The chain recombines TRBV30 with TRBJ2-6; either TRBD1 or TRBD2 may fit D (5 bases each). Germline CDR1 is GTSNPN and CDR2 is SVGIG (reference sequence). With 8 bases removed from V and 0 bases from J, the gap between germline ends came to 11 bases. The CDR3 consists of 14 residues. CDR3 sequence (DNA): TGTGCCCGGGGACGGAGCTCTGGGGCCAACGTCCTGACTTTC. Its protein product is CARGRSSGANVLTF. The entire variable domain, with the rest obtained from reference TRBV30 and TRBJ2-6, is as follows: SQTIHQWPATLVQPVGSPLSLECTVEGTSNPNLYWYRQAAGRGLQLLFYSVGIGQISSEVPQNLSASRPQDRQFILSSKKLLLSDSGFYLCARGRSSGANVLTFGAGSRLTVL.

This clone was observed a handful of times. This chain links TRBV25-1 with TRBJ1-5; 7 bases match TRBD1. V lost 4 bases, J lost 5 bases, and 5 bases stayed unmatched. In germline, CDR1 is MGHDK, CDR2 SYGVNS. This CDR3 region has 14 residues. CDR3 protein: CASSGPGGHQPQHF. Written as DNA, the CDR3 is TGTGCCAGCAGTGGGCCAGGGGGGCATCAGCCCCAGCATTTT.

This clone is medium-sized (0.01 to 0.1%) within its sample. V and J are TRBV6-8 and TRBJ2-7; weak D call: TRBD2 (6 bases). The V and J ends lost 5 bases and 7 bases respectively, with 27 bases between them. Germline-derived CDR1 and CDR2 are MNHGY and SAAAGT. The CDR3 extends over 17 amino acids. The CDR3, as DNA: TGTGCCAGCAGTGGGACTTTTGAGCGGACTCTAATGGGGGAGCAGTACTTC. This sequence encodes CASSGTFERTLMGEQYF.

The genes are TRBV10-2 and TRBJ2-3, with 8 bases lining up with TRBD2. Germline values: CDR1 WSHSY, CDR2 SAAADI. Unmatched junction bases numbered 13, after V lost 0 bases and J lost 2 bases. The CDR3 runs to 19 residues. The DNA of the CDR3 is TGCGCCAGCAGTGAGTCGACGGGGATAGCGGGGCTTTTCACAGATACGCAGTATTTT. Translation gives CASSESTGIAGLFTDTQYF.

Only a few counts were recorded for this clone. Its ends do not fully match the called genes, so a read error is possible. The V and J genes are TRBV11-3 and TRBJ2-7; 11 bases are a match to TRBD1. CDR3 length: 17 amino acids. The germline gives CDR1 SGHNT, CDR2 YENEEA. The CDR3 spells CASSPGQGGWVSKESVF. CDR3 DNA sequence: TGTGCCAGCAGCCCGGGACAGGGGGGGTGGGTCAGTAAGGAGTCAGTCTTC.

This rearrangement joins TRBV28 to TRBJ2-7, with D perhaps matching TRBD1 (5 bases). The germline V gene has CDR1 MDHEN and CDR2 SYDVKM. This CDR3 comprises 15 residues. The ends were cut back, 8 bases at V and 1 base at J, with 18 bases in the middle. CDR3 sequence (DNA): TGTGCCAGCGGCTCTGCAGGGCGTTCGTCCTACGAGCAGTACTTC. It translates to CASGSAGRSSYEQYF.

In its sample, this clone was seen a few times. This chain links TRBV6-8 with TRBJ2-6; D possibly corresponds to TRBD1 (5 bases). V lost 5 bases and J 0 bases, leaving 5 bases between the germline ends. This CDR3 is built from 14 residues. Germline loops: CDR1 MNHGY, CDR2 SAAAGT. The CDR3 nucleotides are TGTGCCAGCAGTAGGGGCTCTGGGGCCAACGTCCTGACTTTC. It is translated as CASSRGSGANVLTF.